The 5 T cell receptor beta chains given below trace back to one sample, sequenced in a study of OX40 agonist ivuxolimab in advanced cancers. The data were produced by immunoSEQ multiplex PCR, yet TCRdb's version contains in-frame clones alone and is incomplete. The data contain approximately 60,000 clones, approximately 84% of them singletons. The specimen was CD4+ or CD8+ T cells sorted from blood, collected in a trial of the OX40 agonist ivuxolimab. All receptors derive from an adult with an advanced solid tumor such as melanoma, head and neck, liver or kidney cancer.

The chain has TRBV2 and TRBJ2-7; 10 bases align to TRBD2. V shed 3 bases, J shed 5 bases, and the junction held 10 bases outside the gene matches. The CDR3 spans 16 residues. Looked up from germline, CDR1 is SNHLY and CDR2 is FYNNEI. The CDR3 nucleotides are TGTGCCAGCAGTGAGGGGGTCCTAGCGGGAGACCACGAGCAGTACTTC. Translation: CASSEGVLAGDHEQYF.

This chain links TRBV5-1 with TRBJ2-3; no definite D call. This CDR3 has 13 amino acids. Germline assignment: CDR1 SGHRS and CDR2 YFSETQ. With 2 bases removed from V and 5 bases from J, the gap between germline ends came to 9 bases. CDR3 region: CASSFRSQDTQYF. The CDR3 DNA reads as TGCGCCAGCAGCTTTCGGTCACAAGATACGCAGTATTTT. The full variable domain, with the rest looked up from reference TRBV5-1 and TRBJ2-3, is KAGVTQTPRYLIKTRGQQVTLSCSPISGHRSVSWYQQTPGQGLQFLFEYFSETQRNKGNFPGRFSGRQFSNSRSEMNVSTLELGDSALYLCASSFRSQDTQYFGPGTRLTVL.

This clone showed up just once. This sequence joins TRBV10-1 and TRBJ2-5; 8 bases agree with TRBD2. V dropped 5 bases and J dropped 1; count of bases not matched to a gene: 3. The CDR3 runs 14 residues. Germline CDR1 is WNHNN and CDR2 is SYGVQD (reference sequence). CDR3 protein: CASSSGSIQETQYF. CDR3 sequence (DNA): TGCGCCAGCAGTAGCGGGAGTATCCAAGAGACCCAGTACTTC.

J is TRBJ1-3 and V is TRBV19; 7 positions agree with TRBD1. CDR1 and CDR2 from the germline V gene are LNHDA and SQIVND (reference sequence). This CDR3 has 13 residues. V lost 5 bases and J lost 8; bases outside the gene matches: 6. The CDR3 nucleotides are TGTGCCAGTAGTGCCTCAGGGGGATACACCATATATTTT. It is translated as CASSASGGYTIYF.

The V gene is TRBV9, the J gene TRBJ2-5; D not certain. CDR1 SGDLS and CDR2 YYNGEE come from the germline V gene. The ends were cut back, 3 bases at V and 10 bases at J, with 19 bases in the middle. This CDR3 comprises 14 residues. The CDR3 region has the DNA TGTGCCAGCAGCGCCGGATCGAAGGATGAGGACCAGTACTTC. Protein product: CASSAGSKDEDQYF.